This T cell receptor (beta chain) was recorded in a study of low-dose radiotherapy and immunotherapy resistance in tumors (dated 2022 in TCRdb). For the wider study: In Cohort 1, 0.5 Gy per fraction was delivered every 2 weeks, and a total PTV dose of 6.5 Gy was prescribed. In Cohort 2, 1 Gy per fraction was delivered every two weeks, for a total of 13 Gy over 26 weeks. Nivolumab was administered intravenously as a 240 mg flat dose every two weeks, and ipilimumab was administered intravenously at 1 mg/kg every six weeks. Cyclophosphamide 200 mg/m2 was given intravenously every two weeks, one day before each radiation and immunotherapy administration. Starting on cycle 1 day 1, patients took 300 mg of aspirin by mouth once a day for four cycles. Trial participants were not randomized into treatment groups. Eight patients were included in the translational analysis, namely three from the first dose cohort plus the first five from the second dose cohort.

Instrument on record: Illumina HiSeq 2500. Superscript III and a set of TRAV- and TRBV-specific primers were used to synthesize first-strand cDNA, so that both TCRalpha and TCRbeta chains were covered. TCRs were amplified with Phusion for approximately 18 PCR cycles, with a constant-region primer paired with the adapter attached to the V primers. Isolated mRNA was amplified with the MessageAmp II aRNA Amplification Kit, using a roughly 16-hour in vitro transcription at 37°C. The Dynabeads mRNA DIRECT Purification Kit was used to isolate the mRNA for TCR sequencing. Indexed Illumina adapters were added in a second roughly 26-cycle Phusion PCR, and the resulting products were purified with AMPure XP beads. Under the source paper's analysis protocol: Using custom Perl scripts, TCR sequences encoding the same protein were pooled, out-of-frame sequences were removed, and the abundance of each clonotype was computed. TCR sequences supported by only a single read were excluded from analysis. Among the metrics used to describe the repertoires were Shannon entropy, Gini index, clonality, richness, and the frequency of TCRs shared between repertoires. TCRdb reanalyzed the raw reads on its own, using fastp at Q25 for trimming and MiXCR for clone calling, and kept in-frame beta chains. Each record represents a unique CDR3 protein, reported with the most common genes and DNA among its rows. The V and J calls were not made by the authors but by TCRdb's processing. Recorded for this sample are nearly 60,000 distinct CDR3 sequences; 23% of them occurred a single time. The top ten constitute approximately 7.2% of the sample.

Comment on this clonotype: Its antigen remains unidentified. No base qualities exist here, and no much larger clone lies one base off it.

The germline ends are 10 bases apart after V is trimmed by 4 bases and J by 0 bases. From cysteine to phenylalanine, the CDR3 is 14 amino acids long. Only the CDR3 DNA is retained, 42 bases long and in frame from the first base. CDR1 is given as GTSNPN and CDR2 as SVGIG, both from the germline V gene (reference sequence). The sample's time point label, decoded: after trial treatment. The treatment or condition label on this specimen signifies: LDRT plus nivolumab, ipilimumab, low-dose cyclophosphamide and aspirin (RACIN trial). Donors were enrolled in RACIN, a single-arm phase I dose-escalation trial combining nivolumab, ipilimumab, aspirin, low-dose cyclophosphamide and low-dose radiotherapy. Patients were eligible if they had advanced solid tumors that were TIL-negative.

The chain employs TRBV30 and TRBJ2-1, and possibly TRBD2, on 5 matching bases. The specimen comprised PBMCs, sampled after low-dose radiotherapy plus immunotherapy. This receptor was taken from a male donor with prostate cancer. This receptor has the CDR3 CAWMSGSSYNEQFF. The DNA sequence reads TGTGCCTGGATGTCGGGGAGCTCCTACAATGAGCAGTTCTTC. The CDR3, completed at both ends by the reference TRBV30 and TRBJ2-1 genes, gives the full variable domain SQTIHQWPATLVQPVGSPLSLECTVEGTSNPNLYWYRQAAGRGLQLLFYSVGIGQISSEVPQNLSASRPQDRQFILSSKKLLLSDSGFYLCAWMSGSSYNEQFFGPGTRLTVL.